The 4 T cell receptor beta chains presented below share a single source sample, sequenced in a study of CXCR3-negative and CXCR3-positive naive CD8 T cells (dated by TCRdb to between 2018 and 2020). TCRdb records NextSeq 550 as the sequencer. The Human TCR Profiling Kit (MiLaboratory) was used to make UMI-labeled 5' RACE TRB cDNA libraries. TCRdb reprocessed the reads into one record per CDR3 protein sequence, lacking DNA. The sample table on file contains tens of thousands of distinct CDR3 sequences. 14% to 15% of the sample belongs to the ten largest clones. The sequencing sample was made of memory CD8+ T cells from blood. What this sample's cell subset or site label stands for: conventional CD8+ memory T cells (TMEM), sorted as controls. The source is a human donor in good health. Some clones in this sample may be carry-over from other donors' samples.

This chain links TRBV2 with TRBJ2-3; the TCRdb call, TRBD1, lacks DNA for checking. CDR1 SNHLY and CDR2 FYNNEI come from the germline V gene. There are 14 residues in the CDR3. The CDR3 loop is CASSEIVRGDTQYF.

The genes are TRBV28 and TRBJ1-2; the D call of TRBD1 rests on TCRdb alone, since no DNA is present to check it. Per germline, CDR1 MDHEN and CDR2 SYDVKM. This CDR3 is 15 amino acids long. The CDR3 is CASTLGGFTNYGYTF.

The rearrangement uses TRBV13 and TRBJ2-2. CDR1 and CDR2 (germline): PRHDT, FYEKMQ (reference sequence). The CDR3 sequence is 13 residues long. The CDR3 reads CASSSGLTGELFF.

The J gene is TRBJ2-1, the V gene TRBV5-1. The CDR3 runs to 15 residues. The V gene's germline CDR1 is SGHRS and CDR2 YFSETQ. CDR3 region: CASIKPRGSYNEQFF.